The sequence of this T cell receptor (beta chain) was determined in a study of tumor T cells in aggressive B-cell lymphoma. This clone has only one observation. Assay: immunoSEQ multiplex PCR; the TCRdb copy retains only in-frame clones and omits some. In the table there are approximately 10,000 clones, almost 85% of which are singletons. Germline assignment: CDR1 KGHSH and CDR2 LQKENI. V was shortened by 2 bases and J by 4 bases, with 14 bases between the two germline ends. This CDR3 contains 15 residues. The receptor's source is an adult with diffuse large B cell lymphoma. The chain combines TRBV18 with TRBJ1-1, with a possible D match to TRBD1 (5 bases). The sequencing input was tumor tissue. The CDR3 sequence is CASSPDSYSGTEAFF. CDR3 coding DNA: TGTGCCAGCTCACCAGACAGTTATTCGGGCACTGAAGCTTTCTTT.